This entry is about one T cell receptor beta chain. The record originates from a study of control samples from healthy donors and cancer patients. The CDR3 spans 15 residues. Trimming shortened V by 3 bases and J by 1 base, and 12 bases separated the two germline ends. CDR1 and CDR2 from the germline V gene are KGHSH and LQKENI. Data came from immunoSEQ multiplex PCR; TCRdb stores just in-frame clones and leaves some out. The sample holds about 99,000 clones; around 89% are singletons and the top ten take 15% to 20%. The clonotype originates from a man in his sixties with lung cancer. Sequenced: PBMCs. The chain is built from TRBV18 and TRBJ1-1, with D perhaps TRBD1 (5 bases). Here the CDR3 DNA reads TGTGCCAGCTCACCCCAGGGTCTGGCGAACACTGAAGCTTTCTTT. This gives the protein CASSPQGLANTEAFF.